These 22 T cell receptor beta chains originate from one sample sequenced in a study of T cells in Graves' hyperthyroidism and ophthalmopathy. Amplification of TCR beta CDR3 regions used RNA as the template. Initially, a first-round RT-PCR of the TCR CDR3 employed the HTBI primer set. MiXCR, run by TCRdb on the multiplex PCR reads, gives a single entry per CDR3 protein. This table has about 480,000 distinct CDR3 sequences, 22% appearing once. The sample consisted of blood. The receptor source for this set is an older woman with Graves' ophthalmopathy.

This clonotype was counted ten times or more. The chain carries TRBV2 and TRBJ1-1; the D gene is possibly TRBD1 (5 bases). Trimming shortened V by 9 bases and J by 1 base, and 12 bases separated the two germline ends. Germline-derived CDR1 and CDR2 are SNHLY and FYNNEI. The CDR3 is made up of 13 amino acids. The CDR3 here is CASRDLGNTEAFF. Here the CDR3 DNA reads TGTGCCAGTAGGGACTTGGGGAACACTGAAGCTTTCTTT.

This clonotype came up a few times. This chain links TRBV20-1 with TRBJ1-1; D gene uncertain. The CDR3 runs 13 residues. Germline CDR1 reads DFQATT; CDR2 reads SNEGSKA (reference sequence). V was shortened by 4 bases and J by 0 bases, with 9 bases between the two germline ends. CDR3: CSATPGMNTEAFF. The DNA of the CDR3 is TGCAGTGCTACCCCAGGCATGAACACTGAAGCTTTCTTT.

This clonotype was seen more than once but under ten times. In DNA, the CDR3 is TGTGCCAGCAGCTCCAGGGGCCAGGGAACTGAAGCTTTCTTT. It yields the protein CASSSRGQGTEAFF. The chain employs TRBV7-9 and TRBJ1-1, with D possibly matching TRBD1 (6 bases). CDR1 is SEHNR, CDR2 FQNEAQ, per germline (reference sequence). The CDR3 runs to 14 residues. V lost 4 bases and J lost 5, with 14 bases in between. Full variable domain (missing parts from reference TRBV7-9 and TRBJ1-1): DTGVSQNPRHKITKRGQNVTFRCDPISEHNRLYWYRQTLGQGPEFLTYFQNEAQLEKSRLLSDRFSAERPKGSFSTLEIQRTEQGDSAMYLCASSSRGQGTEAFFGQGTRLTVV.

The chain links TRBV20-1 to TRBJ1-2, with a tentative D call TRBD1 (5 bases). The CDR3 covers 15 residues. V lost 3 bases to trimming and J lost 3 bases, with 17 bases between them. Germline V lookup: CDR1 DFQATT, CDR2 SNEGSKA (reference sequence). CDR3 in amino acids: CSASLSHETDYGYTF. The DNA for the CDR3 is TGCAGTGCTAGCCTCTCCCATGAGACAGACTATGGCTACACCTTC.

In its sample, this clonotype was seen many times. The gene calls are TRBV7-2 and TRBJ2-5; 8 nucleotides line up with TRBD2. CDR1 and CDR2 from the germline V gene are SGHTA and FQGNSA. V was pared by 5 bases and J by 5 bases, with 7 bases of the junction left unmatched. The CDR3 has 14 residues. Here the CDR3 reads CASSPGGGSETQYF. The CDR3 DNA follows: TGTGCCAGCAGCCCGGGGGGGGGTTCGGAGACCCAGTACTTC.

This clonotype occurred many times. The J gene is TRBJ1-2, the V gene TRBV7-2; no definite D call. The ends were cut back, 0 bases at V and 4 bases at J, with 9 bases in the middle. The CDR3 runs to 14 residues. Germline lookup yields CDR1 SGHTA and CDR2 FQGNSA. CDR3 sequence (DNA): TGTGCCAGCAGCTTAGCGGGCGGGTCCTATGGCTACACCTTC. Its protein is CASSLAGGSYGYTF.

This rearrangement joins TRBV29-1 to TRBJ2-7; TRBD1 aligns across 7 bases. J gave up 4 bases and V 5 bases, and 8 bases lay outside the gene matches. The germline CDR1 and CDR2 sequences are SQVTM and ANQGSEA. The CDR3 runs to 13 residues. The CDR3 DNA reads TGCAGCGTTTTACTCAAACAGGGGTACGAGCAGTACTTC. This translates into CSVLLKQGYEQYF.

This clonotype was counted a single time. The CDR3 loop is CAWKGQGIFDYTF. The CDR3 DNA reads TGTGCCTGGAAAGGACAGGGGATTTTTGACTACACCTTC. This chain uses TRBV30 with TRBJ1-2; 9 bases fit TRBD1. This CDR3 contains 13 residues. Germline assignment: CDR1 GTSNPN and CDR2 SVGIG (reference sequence). V shed 4 bases, J shed 10 bases, and the junction held 10 bases outside the gene matches.

V and J are TRBV5-1 and TRBJ2-1; 15 positions match TRBD2. The CDR3 loop spans 15 amino acids. Per germline, CDR1 SGHRS and CDR2 YFSETQ. The junction had 4 bases not matched to a gene; V was cut back by 3 bases and J by 9 bases. In DNA, the CDR3 is TGCGCCAGCAGCTGGGGACTAGCGGGAGGAAGTGAGCAGTTCTTC. Its translation: CASSWGLAGGSEQFF.

The table lists this clonotype with many counts. The chain combines TRBV12-3 or TRBV12-4 with TRBJ2-3; TRBD2 matches 11 bases. V was pared by 5 bases and J by 2 bases, with 18 bases of the junction left unmatched. The CDR3 contains 20 residues. CDR3 protein: CASSIYSPGTSGGYTDTQYF. The DNA of the CDR3 is TGTGCCAGCAGTATCTACTCCCCCGGGACTAGCGGAGGATACACAGATACGCAGTATTTT.

The rearrangement joins TRBV6-1 to TRBJ2-7; 12 bases fit TRBD2. This CDR3 has 16 amino acids. CDR1 is MNHNS and CDR2 is SASEGT in the germline V gene. J was trimmed by 3 bases and V by 5 bases; bases with no gene match: 8. DNA of the CDR3: TGTGCCAGCAGTCGAGGGCGACTAGCGGGAGACTACGAGCAGTACTTC. This translates into CASSRGRLAGDYEQYF.

In this sample, this clonotype turned up a few times. The gene calls are TRBV29-1 and TRBJ2-7; the match to TRBD1 covers 8 bases. Losses at the gene ends were 7 bases for V and 5 bases for J; bases not matched to a gene: 7. The germline V gene encodes CDR1 SQVTM and CDR2 ANQGSEA. The CDR3 totals 12 residues. The DNA for the CDR3 is TGCAGCGCTGGCCCAGGGGGCAACGAGCAGTACTTC. This gives the protein CSAGPGGNEQYF.

The count of this clonotype is one. The rearrangement uses TRBV7-9 and TRBJ2-2, with D unresolved. This CDR3 region has 14 residues. V was trimmed by 8 bases and J by 4 bases, leaving 14 bases between them. Germline loops: CDR1 SEHNR, CDR2 FQNEAQ (reference sequence). In DNA form, the CDR3 reads TGTGCCAGCTTAGAGGTGGTCAGCACCGGGGAGCTGTTTTTT. As protein: CASLEVVSTGELFF.

This clonotype was seen a handful of times. The V and J genes are TRBV20-1 and TRBJ1-1; no clear D gene. Between the trimmed V and J ends, which lost 7 bases and 0 bases, there was a span of 15 bases. The germline CDR1 and CDR2 sequences are DFQATT and SNEGSKA (reference sequence). The CDR3 has 14 amino acids. CDR3 nucleotides: TGCAGTGTTATTCCAGCGGGTATGAACACTGAAGCTTTCTTT. Amino acids: CSVIPAGMNTEAFF.

Written as DNA, the CDR3 is TGTGCCATCAGTGAGTCTGTCCCAACTAGGGAGAGGGAGCAGTACTTC. It encodes CAISESVPTREREQYF. The chain carries TRBV10-3 and TRBJ2-7, with D maybe TRBD2 (5 bases). The CDR3 is made up of 16 amino acids. Germline V gene data show CDR1 as ENHRY and CDR2 as SYGVKD. V lost 0 bases and J 7 bases, leaving 19 bases between the germline ends.

J is TRBJ1-3 and V is TRBV19; D possibly corresponds to TRBD1 (5 bases). This CDR3 region has 15 residues. Germline CDR1 is LNHDA and CDR2 is SQIVND (reference sequence). V gave up 6 bases and J gave up 4 bases, with 16 bases separating them. CDR3 nucleotides: TGTGCCAGTAGAGCGCTCCGGGACGCGGGAAACACCATATATTTT. It yields the protein CASRALRDAGNTIYF.

This clonotype has at least ten counts. The chain links TRBV24-1 to TRBJ1-6; maybe TRBD1 (5 bases). The CDR3 runs 13 residues. Trimming took off 5 bases at V and 6 bases at J, with 7 bases between the two ends. Germline assignment: CDR1 KGHDR and CDR2 SFDVKD. The CDR3 spells CATSAGPNSPLHF. DNA of the CDR3: TGTGCCACCAGTGCGGGGCCTAATTCACCCCTCCACTTT.

This chain's CDR3 is CASSATSGSNIQYF. The CDR3 nucleotides read TGTGCCAGTAGTGCGACTAGCGGGAGTAACATTCAGTACTTC. This chain joins TRBV19 and TRBJ2-4; 12 nucleotides match TRBD2. Germline V gene data show CDR1 as LNHDA and CDR2 as SQIVND (reference sequence). This CDR3 is built from 14 residues. V gave up 5 bases and J gave up 7 bases; unmatched junction bases: 3.

This clonotype was picked up a small number of times. The genes are TRBV19 and TRBJ1-5; D is unclear. From germline, CDR1 is LNHDA and CDR2 SQIVND (reference sequence). This CDR3 region has 17 residues. Trimming pared 3 bases from V and 2 bases from J, leaving 17 bases between. The CDR3: CASSIDPTAGGNQPQHF. The CDR3 DNA reads TGTGCCAGTAGTATTGATCCCACAGCAGGAGGCAATCAGCCCCAGCATTTT.

This clonotype was observed many times. This rearrangement joins TRBV12-3 or TRBV12-4 to TRBJ1-2, with D maybe TRBD1 (5 bases). The CDR3 has 13 amino acids. V lost 6 bases to trimming and J lost 3 bases, with 11 bases between them. CDR3 sequence reads: CASRRRGDYGYTF. CDR3 DNA sequence: TGTGCCAGCAGACGTAGAGGGGACTATGGCTACACCTTC.

This clonotype was detected only a few times. The rearrangement links TRBV20-1 to TRBJ1-3; 8 bases map to TRBD1. V was clipped by 1 base and J by 4 bases; unmatched bases: 6. Germline V gene data show CDR1 as DFQATT and CDR2 as SNEGSKA (reference sequence). This CDR3 is 15 amino acids long. The CDR3 coding sequence is TGCAGTGCTAGAGGGGCAGGGGGCAGGGGAAACACCATATATTTT. Its translation is CSARGAGGRGNTIYF.

This clonotype was recorded a few times. The chain joins TRBV12-3 or TRBV12-4 to TRBJ1-3; D gene uncertain. V was shortened by 5 bases and J by 4 bases, with 12 bases between the two germline ends. The CDR3 is 14 residues long. In DNA form, the CDR3 reads TGTGCCAGCAGTGTCGACCGCCGGGGAAACACCATATATTTT. Protein: CASSVDRRGNTIYF.